This TCR beta chain was sequenced during a study of T-cell reconstitution after alpha-beta-depleted transplantation in children (TCRdb year 2016). Concerning the study at large: The study quantitatively tracked T-cell immune reconstitution after TCRalphabeta/CD19-depleted allogeneic hematopoietic cell transplantation in children using TCR repertoire profiling.

This clonotype was seen ten or more times. Which antigen it targets is not known. There are no base qualities to consult, and no much larger clone falls within one base. The CDR3 contains 15 residues, cysteine and phenylalanine counted. The only DNA kept is the CDR3, 45 bases in frame from the first base. Trimming leaves V shorter by 5 bases and J shorter by 1 base, with the junction holding 7 bases beyond the gene matches. The library was made by PCR. TCRdb lists the instrument as Illumina HiSeq 2500. TCR libraries were prepared with molecular barcoding, using unique molecular identifiers to normalize TCRbeta repertoire quantification. TCRdb took the public reads, trimmed them with fastp at Q25, ran MiXCR for clone calling and kept in-frame beta chains. For every CDR3 protein sequence, its rows merge into one entry that carries the most common genes and DNA. The sample contains some 340,000 distinct CDR3 sequences, over 9% of them found a single time. Roughly 2.5% of the sample is in the top ten clones.

This receptor chain uses TRBV12-3 or TRBV12-4 and TRBJ2-5; a stretch of 7 junction bases matches TRBD1. The sequenced sample was PBMCs from the stem cell graft donor, obtained from the stem cell graft. The sequence came from a human donor who donated a stem cell graft to a child with acute lymphoblastic leukemia. The bases are TGTGCCAGCAGTCCCGGGACAGTGGTCCAAGAGACCCAGTACTTC. Its protein reads: CASSPGTVVQETQYF.